This T cell receptor (beta chain) was sequenced for a study of T cell repertoires in cytomegalovirus infection. Whole-study context: CMV infection plus the matching HLA type was flagged by public TCR beta signatures. Study-wide points: Ex vivo responses were dominated by HLA-C-restricted CMV-specific TCR beta clonotypes. Cumulative public TCR beta family frequency identified CMV carriers with the relevant HLA.

TCRdb itself ran the reads through MiXCR, one entry per CDR3 protein. Here the sample spans fewer than 900,000 distinct CDR3 sequences, roughly 28% being singletons. Trimming removed 4 bases at V and 0 bases at J, with 13 bases between. The CDR3 length is 16 residues. Concerning this clonotype itself: Its antigen is not known.

The origin of this receptor is a human donor in good health (CMV status not recorded). Some clones in this sample may be carry-over from other donors' samples. The starting material was cultured CD8+ T cells from PBMCs, obtained from culture after CMV antigen stimulation. The rearrangement uses TRBV12-3 or TRBV12-4 and TRBJ1-5, with D possibly TRBD1 on 6 matching bases. CDR3 loop: CASSWGAGDSNQPQHF. The DNA for the CDR3 is TGTGCCAGCAGTTGGGGTGCAGGGGATAGCAATCAGCCCCAGCATTTT.